The source of this T cell receptor (beta chain) is a study of blood T cell repertoires in COVID-19. Across the study: COVID-19 samples collected from the United States, Italy and Spain covered acute and convalescent phases. From T cells, B-cell-depleted T cells, or PBMCs came the material, which was cDNA or gDNA.

Repertoires were generated with immunoSEQ multiplex PCR, while TCRdb's copy carries only in-frame clones and drops some. The table includes roughly 670,000 clones, around 90% detected once. CDR3 length: 14 amino acids. CDR1 is MNHEY, CDR2 SMNVEV, per germline (reference sequence). The V gene lost 3 bases and the J gene lost 8 bases, with 16 bases spanning the gap. This TCR was sampled from a woman aged 18-30 years with acute or convalescent COVID-19. Sequenced: peripheral blood. The chain couples TRBV27 to TRBJ1-2, with D unresolved. Written as DNA, the CDR3 is TGTGCCAGCAGTTTTATAGGGAGGTCTCGAGGCTACACCTTC. Residues: CASSFIGRSRGYTF.